This entry features one TCR beta chain sequence. The source of the sample is a study of blood T cell repertoires in COVID-19. On the study more broadly: The United States, Italy and Spain supplied acute and convalescent COVID-19 samples.

In the study's own analysis: Scientists estimated how many nucleated cells there were by amplifying reference gene primers. Assay: immunoSEQ multiplex PCR; the TCRdb copy retains only in-frame clones and omits some. The DNA gave D and trimming, while V, J and clone size come from that table. The sample contains 140,000 or so clones, 84% of which appear only once. This CDR3 has 14 residues. Trimming left V 7 bases short and J 3 bases short, with 10 bases between. CDR1 is MDHEN, CDR2 SYDVKM, per germline. The TCR was taken from a man younger than 40 with COVID-19, enrolled during active disease. The sample comprised peripheral blood. The chain links TRBV28 to TRBJ1-6; a possible D gene is TRBD1 (5 bases). Written as DNA, the CDR3 is TGTGCCAGCACTGGGGCGGACTATAATTCACCCCTCCACTTT. It yields the protein CASTGADYNSPLHF. Filled out from reference TRBV28 and TRBJ1-6, the complete variable domain reads DVKVTQSSRYLVKRTGEKVFLECVQDMDHENMFWYRQDPGLGLRLIYFSYDVKMKEKGDIPEGYSVSREKKERFSLILESASTNQTSMYLCASTGADYNSPLHFGNGTRLTVT.